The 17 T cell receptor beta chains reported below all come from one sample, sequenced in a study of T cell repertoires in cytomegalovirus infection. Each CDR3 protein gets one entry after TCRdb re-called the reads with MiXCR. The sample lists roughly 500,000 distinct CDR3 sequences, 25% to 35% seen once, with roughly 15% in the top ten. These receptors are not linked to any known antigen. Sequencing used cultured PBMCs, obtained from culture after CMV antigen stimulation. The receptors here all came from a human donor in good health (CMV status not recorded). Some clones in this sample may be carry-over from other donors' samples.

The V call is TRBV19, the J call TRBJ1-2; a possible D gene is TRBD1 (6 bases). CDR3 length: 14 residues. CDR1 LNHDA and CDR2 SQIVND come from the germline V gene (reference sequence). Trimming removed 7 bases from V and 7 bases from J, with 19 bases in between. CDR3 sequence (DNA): TGTGCCAGTATCCAACCGGGACACGCCAGTGGCTACACCTTC. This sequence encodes CASIQPGHASGYTF.

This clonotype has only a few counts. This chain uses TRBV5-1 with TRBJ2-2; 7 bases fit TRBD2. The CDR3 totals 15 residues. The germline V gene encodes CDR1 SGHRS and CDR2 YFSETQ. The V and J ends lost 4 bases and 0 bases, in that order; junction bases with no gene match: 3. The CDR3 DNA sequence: TGCGCCAGCAGCCGGGAGGTTCCGAACACCGGGGAGCTGTTTTTT. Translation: CASSREVPNTGELFF.

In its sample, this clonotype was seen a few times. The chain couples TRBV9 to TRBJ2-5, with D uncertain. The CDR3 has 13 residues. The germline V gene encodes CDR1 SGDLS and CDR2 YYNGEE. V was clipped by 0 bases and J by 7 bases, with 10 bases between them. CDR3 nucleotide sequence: TGTGCCAGCAGCGTAGAAATGGAAGGGACCCAGTACTTC. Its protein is CASSVEMEGTQYF.

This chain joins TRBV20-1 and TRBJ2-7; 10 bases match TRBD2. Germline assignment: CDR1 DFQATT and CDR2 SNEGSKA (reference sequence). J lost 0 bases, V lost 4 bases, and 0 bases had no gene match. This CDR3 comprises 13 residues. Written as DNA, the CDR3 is TGCAGTGCTACTAGCGGGAGCTCCTACGAGCAGTACTTC. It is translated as CSATSGSSYEQYF.

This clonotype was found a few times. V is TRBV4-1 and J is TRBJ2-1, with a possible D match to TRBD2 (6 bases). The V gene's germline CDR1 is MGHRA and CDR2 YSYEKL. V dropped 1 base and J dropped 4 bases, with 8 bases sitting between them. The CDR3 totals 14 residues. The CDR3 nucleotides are TGCGCCAGCAGCCAAGCGGGGGTATACAATGAGCAGTTCTTC. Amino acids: CASSQAGVYNEQFF.

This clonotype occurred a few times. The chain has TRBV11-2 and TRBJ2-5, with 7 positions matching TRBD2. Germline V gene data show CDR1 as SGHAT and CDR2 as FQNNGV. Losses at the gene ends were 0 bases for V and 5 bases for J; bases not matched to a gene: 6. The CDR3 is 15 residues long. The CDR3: CASSLDPTSSETQYF. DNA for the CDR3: TGTGCCAGCAGCTTAGATCCGACTAGCTCGGAGACCCAGTACTTC.

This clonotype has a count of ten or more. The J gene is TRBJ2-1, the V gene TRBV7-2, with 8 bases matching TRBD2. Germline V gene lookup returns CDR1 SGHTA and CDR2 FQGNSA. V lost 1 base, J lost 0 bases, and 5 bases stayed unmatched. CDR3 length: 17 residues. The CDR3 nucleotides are TGTGCCAGCAGCTTAGATTCTAGCGGGTTCTCCTACAATGAGCAGTTCTTC. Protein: CASSLDSSGFSYNEQFF.

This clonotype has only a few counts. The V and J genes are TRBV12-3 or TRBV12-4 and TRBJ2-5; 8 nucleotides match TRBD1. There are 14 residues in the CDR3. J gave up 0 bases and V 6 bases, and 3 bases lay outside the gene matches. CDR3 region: CASSRDRYQETQYF. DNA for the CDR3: TGTGCCAGCAGCCGGGACAGGTACCAAGAGACCCAGTACTTC.

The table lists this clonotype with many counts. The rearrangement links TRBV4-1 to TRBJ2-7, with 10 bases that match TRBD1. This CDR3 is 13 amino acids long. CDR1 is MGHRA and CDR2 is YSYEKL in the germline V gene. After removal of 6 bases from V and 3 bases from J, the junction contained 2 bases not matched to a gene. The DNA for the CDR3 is TGCGCCAGCAGTCGGGACAGGGGCTACGAGCAGTACTTC. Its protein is CASSRDRGYEQYF.

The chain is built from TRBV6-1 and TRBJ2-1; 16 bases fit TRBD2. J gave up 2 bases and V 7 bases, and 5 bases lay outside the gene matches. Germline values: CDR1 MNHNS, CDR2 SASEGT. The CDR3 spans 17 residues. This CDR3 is CASNQGLAGGPYNEQFF. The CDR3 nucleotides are TGTGCCAGCAACCAGGGACTAGCGGGAGGGCCCTACAATGAGCAGTTCTTC.

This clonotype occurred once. CDR3 loop: CASSDRSLNTEAFF. The CDR3 DNA reads as TGTGCCAGCAGTGACAGGAGCCTCAACACTGAAGCTTTCTTT. The chain is built from TRBV6-5 and TRBJ1-1; possible D gene TRBD1, 6 bases. The CDR3 totals 14 residues. Germline CDR1 MNHEY, CDR2 SVGAGI. The V end lost 5 bases, the J end lost 2 bases, and 12 bases lay between the germline ends.

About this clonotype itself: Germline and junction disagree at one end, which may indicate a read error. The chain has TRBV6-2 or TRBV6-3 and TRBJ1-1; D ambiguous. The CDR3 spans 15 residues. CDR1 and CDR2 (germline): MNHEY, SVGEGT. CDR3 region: CASRYSWSVNTEAFF. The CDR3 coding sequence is TGTGCCAGCAGATACTCGTGGAGTGTGAACACTGAAGCTTTCTTT.

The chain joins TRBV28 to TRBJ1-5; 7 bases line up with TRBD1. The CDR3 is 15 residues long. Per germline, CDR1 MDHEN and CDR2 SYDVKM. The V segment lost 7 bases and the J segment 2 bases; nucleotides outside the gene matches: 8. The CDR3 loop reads CASNPSGQGNQPQHF. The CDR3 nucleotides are TGTGCCAGCAACCCCTCAGGACAGGGCAATCAGCCCCAGCATTTT.

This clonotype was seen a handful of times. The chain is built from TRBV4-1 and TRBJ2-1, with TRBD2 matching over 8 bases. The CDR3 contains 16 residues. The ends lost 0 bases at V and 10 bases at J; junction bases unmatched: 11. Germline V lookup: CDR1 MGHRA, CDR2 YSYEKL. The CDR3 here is CASSQDPPGGPEEQFF. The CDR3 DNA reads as TGCGCCAGCAGCCAAGATCCCCCGGGAGGGCCCGAAGAGCAGTTCTTC.

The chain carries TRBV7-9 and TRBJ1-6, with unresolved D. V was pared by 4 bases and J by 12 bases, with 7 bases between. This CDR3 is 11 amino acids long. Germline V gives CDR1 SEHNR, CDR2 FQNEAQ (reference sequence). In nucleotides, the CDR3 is TGTGCCAGCAGCTCCGGCGGACCCCTCCACTTT. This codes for CASSSGGPLHF.

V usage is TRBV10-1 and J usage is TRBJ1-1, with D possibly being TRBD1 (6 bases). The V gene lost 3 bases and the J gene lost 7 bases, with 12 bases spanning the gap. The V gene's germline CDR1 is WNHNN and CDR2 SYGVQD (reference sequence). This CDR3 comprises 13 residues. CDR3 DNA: TGCGCCAGCAGTGACAGGGGAGGAGATGAAGCTTTCTTT. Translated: CASSDRGGDEAFF.

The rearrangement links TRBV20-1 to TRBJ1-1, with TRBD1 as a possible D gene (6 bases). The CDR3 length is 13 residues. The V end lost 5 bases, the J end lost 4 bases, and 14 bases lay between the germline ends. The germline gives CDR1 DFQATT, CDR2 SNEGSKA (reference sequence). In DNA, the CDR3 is TGCAGTGCTCGGTCGGGGGCTCCCACTGAAGCTTTCTTT. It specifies CSARSGAPTEAFF.